These T cell receptor beta chains were read from a single sample in a study of response to subunit inactivated influenza vaccine. One entry per CDR3 protein, called by TCRdb with MiXCR from the RT-PCR reads. The table records 550,000 to 800,000 distinct CDR3 sequences, approximately 14% of them present only once. Sequencing used PBMCs from blood, obtained roughly 12 days after vaccination. These TCRs come from a man in his forties or fifties who received an inactivated influenza vaccine. Both conserved end residues are part of each CDR3. Each record gives: J gene, D gene, V gene, CDR3 protein. A D gene is named only where the DNA matches it firmly.

J gene: TRBJ2-4
D gene: .
V gene: TRBV6-2/TRBV6-3
CDR3 protein: CASSYPPGHENIQYF

J gene: TRBJ2-5
D gene: TRBD2
V gene: TRBV28
CDR3 protein: CASSAGTSGKETQYF

J gene: TRBJ2-2
D gene: .
V gene: TRBV14
CDR3 protein: CASSQGPTTGELFF

J gene: TRBJ2-7
D gene: TRBD1
V gene: TRBV20-1
CDR3 protein: CSARRPVTGSKSYEQYF

J gene: TRBJ2-7
D gene: TRBD1
V gene: TRBV7-6
CDR3 protein: CASSSKPGQVSYEQYF

J gene: TRBJ2-5
D gene: .
V gene: TRBV27
CDR3 protein: CASSLLGTEETQYF

J gene: TRBJ2-7
D gene: .
V gene: TRBV15
CDR3 protein: CATSSSPGEAYEQYF

J gene: TRBJ2-1
D gene: TRBD2
V gene: TRBV29-1
CDR3 protein: CSVEMGPGLARFF

J gene: TRBJ1-2
D gene: .
V gene: TRBV30
CDR3 protein: CAWSVLGRFHYGYTF

J gene: TRBJ2-3
D gene: .
V gene: TRBV12-3/TRBV12-4
CDR3 protein: CASSRDTSMGDTQYF

J gene: TRBJ2-3
D gene: .
V gene: TRBV5-6
CDR3 protein: CASSMQGSDTQYF

J gene: TRBJ2-5
D gene: TRBD2
V gene: TRBV12-3/TRBV12-4
CDR3 protein: CASSRTSGRGQETQYF

J gene: TRBJ2-1
D gene: TRBD2
V gene: TRBV15
CDR3 protein: CATSRVASGGFYNEQFF

J gene: TRBJ2-5
D gene: TRBD2
V gene: TRBV12-3/TRBV12-4
CDR3 protein: CASTDARGYQETQYF

J gene: TRBJ1-6
D gene: TRBD1
V gene: TRBV6-1
CDR3 protein: CASRRTGLNSPLHF

J gene: TRBJ2-3
D gene: .
V gene: TRBV9
CDR3 protein: CASSVAATTEAQYF

J gene: TRBJ1-2
D gene: TRBD1
V gene: TRBV24-1
CDR3 protein: CATQPGQGYGYTF

J gene: TRBJ2-7
D gene: TRBD1
V gene: TRBV3-1
CDR3 protein: CASSQEGGFSYEQYF

J gene: TRBJ2-1
D gene: .
V gene: TRBV18
CDR3 protein: CASSPTPGRRGNEQFF

J gene: TRBJ2-1
D gene: TRBD2
V gene: TRBV4-1
CDR3 protein: CASSLLAANEQFF

J gene: TRBJ2-7
D gene: .
V gene: TRBV11-2
CDR3 protein: CASSQTDGTTYEQYF

J gene: TRBJ2-2
D gene: TRBD1
V gene: TRBV12-3/TRBV12-4
CDR3 protein: CASSFSGGEAGELFF

J gene: TRBJ2-6
D gene: .
V gene: TRBV2
CDR3 protein: CASSERSSGANVLTF

J gene: TRBJ2-2
D gene: TRBD1
V gene: TRBV7-7
CDR3 protein: CASSRQGRDTGELFF

J gene: TRBJ2-1
D gene: TRBD1
V gene: TRBV4-3
CDR3 protein: CASSQEDRGQYNEQFF

J gene: TRBJ1-1
D gene: .
V gene: TRBV5-8
CDR3 protein: CASSLWVRVVSEAFF

J gene: TRBJ1-1
D gene: .
V gene: TRBV5-1
CDR3 protein: CASSPSGIGGTEAFF

J gene: TRBJ2-2
D gene: .
V gene: TRBV29-1
CDR3 protein: CSVQTVLGGTGELFF

J gene: TRBJ2-3
D gene: .
V gene: TRBV4-1
CDR3 protein: CASSQGARVTDTQYF

J gene: TRBJ2-6
D gene: .
V gene: TRBV10-3
CDR3 protein: CAISEPGLSNLSGANVLTF

J gene: TRBJ2-3
D gene: .
V gene: TRBV20-1
CDR3 protein: CSARGARRTTDTQYF

J gene: TRBJ1-5
D gene: .
V gene: TRBV6-1
CDR3 protein: CASKRVSNQPQHF

J gene: TRBJ1-4
D gene: .
V gene: TRBV7-9
CDR3 protein: CASSPQSTGGLTEKLFF

J gene: TRBJ2-7
D gene: TRBD2
V gene: TRBV11-2
CDR3 protein: CASSLPSYQETSGSSSYEQYF

J gene: TRBJ1-6
D gene: .
V gene: TRBV27
CDR3 protein: CASSSSGRNSPLHF

J gene: TRBJ1-1
D gene: .
V gene: TRBV15
CDR3 protein: CATSRVARANTEAFF

J gene: TRBJ1-4
D gene: .
V gene: TRBV4-3
CDR3 protein: CASSQDGQGDEKLFF

J gene: TRBJ2-3
D gene: TRBD2
V gene: TRBV20-1
CDR3 protein: CSARGSGGALDTQYF

J gene: TRBJ1-2
D gene: .
V gene: TRBV7-2
CDR3 protein: CASSYDRSNYGYTF

J gene: TRBJ1-1
D gene: .
V gene: TRBV19
CDR3 protein: CASSISRNTEAFF

J gene: TRBJ2-2
D gene: TRBD1
V gene: TRBV5-6
CDR3 protein: CASSLAPGTGNTGELFF